Sequencing of this TCR beta chain was carried out in a study of CD8 T cells in Susac syndrome. cDNA came from about 0.5 to 1 ug RNA primed by random hexamers. TCRdb recomputed calls from the immunoSEQ multiplex PCR reads with MiXCR, one row per CDR3 protein. The sample shows 330,000 or so distinct CDR3 sequences, around nine tenths of them seen only once. Germline loops: CDR1 SQVTM, CDR2 ANQGSEA. The CDR3 is 10 amino acids. V was trimmed by 7 bases and J by 5 bases, leaving 8 bases between them. The specimen sequenced was CD8+ T cells from PBMCs. The clonotype was recovered from a human donor with multiple sclerosis. The J gene is TRBJ1-1, the V gene TRBV29-1; no clear D. CDR3 protein: CSARETEAFF. The DNA for the CDR3 is TGCAGCGCACGGGAAACTGAAGCTTTCTTT.